The 21 T cell receptor beta chains below come from one sample, sequenced in a study of blood T cell repertoires in COVID-19. The table came from immunoSEQ multiplex PCR; TCRdb's copy has only in-frame clones and leaves some out. Of 400,000 to 450,000 clones detected, 80% to 90% appear once; the ten largest clones hold roughly 1.1%. The sequencing sample was made of PBMCs or T cells enriched from blood (not recorded which). Receptors originate from a man aged 25 to 45 who had recovered from COVID-19.

The chain couples TRBV6-4 to TRBJ1-1, with D hard to call. Trimming pared 10 bases from V and 2 bases from J, leaving 20 bases between. This CDR3 comprises 15 residues. In germline, CDR1 is MRHNA, CDR2 SNTAGT. The CDR3 protein is CATSPMAGPNTEAFF. The CDR3 bases are TGTGCCACCTCCCCAATGGCGGGTCCCAACACTGAAGCTTTCTTT.

The chain recombines TRBV5-1 with TRBJ1-1, with 10 bases that match TRBD1. CDR3 length: 14 residues. J was trimmed by 3 bases and V by 4 bases; bases with no gene match: 3. Germline CDR1 and CDR2: SGHRS and YFSETQ. CDR3 loop: CASSGGQGYTEAFF. The CDR3 region has the DNA TGCGCCAGCAGCGGGGGACAGGGGTACACTGAAGCTTTCTTT.

The chain recombines TRBV7-9 with TRBJ2-3; TRBD1 matches 7 bases. The V gene's germline CDR1 is SEHNR and CDR2 FQNEAQ (reference sequence). This CDR3 is 16 amino acids long. The trim removed 5 bases at V and 9 bases at J, leaving 17 bases unmatched. CDR3 sequence (DNA): TGTGCCAGCAGCAGAAGGACAGGCCGGTCGTTAGAGACGCAGTATTTT. Amino acid sequence: CASSRRTGRSLETQYF.

This rearrangement joins TRBV28 to TRBJ2-2; no firm D call. The CDR3 is 14 residues long. The germline gives CDR1 MDHEN, CDR2 SYDVKM. Between the trimmed V and J ends, which lost 4 bases and 2 bases, there was a span of 8 bases. CDR3 residues: CASSYSANTGELFF. DNA of the CDR3: TGTGCCAGCAGTTACTCCGCCAACACCGGGGAGCTGTTTTTT.

V usage is TRBV28 and J usage is TRBJ2-2; D not certain. The ends were cut back, 3 bases at V and 7 bases at J, with 18 bases in the middle. Germline V CDR1 and CDR2: MDHEN, SYDVKM. The CDR3 has 16 residues. CDR3: CASSFSNLPRGGELFF. DNA of the CDR3: TGTGCCAGCAGTTTTTCGAACCTCCCCCGAGGCGGGGAGCTGTTTTTT.

The chain carries TRBV15 and TRBJ1-5; D possibly corresponds to TRBD1 (5 bases). Germline assignment: CDR1 LNHNV and CDR2 YYDKDF (reference sequence). The CDR3 has 15 residues. V was clipped by 1 base and J by 0 bases, with 7 bases between them. The CDR3 sequence is CATSRARDSNQPQHF. The CDR3 bases are TGTGCCACCAGCAGAGCCAGGGATAGCAATCAGCCCCAGCATTTT.

The chain couples TRBV7-8 to TRBJ1-1; D gene ambiguous. V shed 1 base and J shed 1 base, with 10 bases lying between them. From germline, CDR1 is SGHVS and CDR2 FQNEAQ. This CDR3 is built from 15 residues. CDR3 sequence reads: CASSLVAGQNTEAFF. CDR3 in DNA: TGTGCCAGCAGCTTAGTGGCAGGCCAGAACACTGAAGCTTTCTTT.

Only one count was recorded for this clone. The chain is built from TRBV3-1 (or the pseudogene TRBV3-2) and TRBJ2-1, with 8 bases aligning to TRBD2. Germline CDR1 is LGHDT and CDR2 is YNNKEL (reference sequence). V was clipped by 1 base and J by 10 bases; unmatched bases: 9. The length of the CDR3 is 15 residues. CDR3 nucleotide sequence: TGTGCCAGCAGCCAAGTTCCGGGAGGGCCAGGGGAGCAGTTCTTC. Translation gives CASSQVPGGPGEQFF.

The genes are TRBV30 and TRBJ1-1, with TRBD1 matching over 8 bases. Looked up from germline, CDR1 is GTSNPN and CDR2 is SVGIG (reference sequence). Unmatched junction bases numbered 10, after V lost 7 bases and J lost 0 bases. This CDR3 contains 15 residues. The CDR3 sequence is CASQGAVLLNTEAFF. CDR3 nucleotide sequence: TGTGCCTCTCAGGGGGCAGTTCTCTTGAACACTGAAGCTTTCTTT.

In this sample, this clone turned up once. This chain uses TRBV3-1 (or the pseudogene TRBV3-2) with TRBJ1-3; D is possibly TRBD1 (5 bases). Trimming cost V 4 bases and J 4 bases, with 8 bases left between them. CDR1 is LGHDT and CDR2 is YNNKEL in the germline V gene (reference sequence). CDR3 length: 13 amino acids. CDR3 amino acids: CASSPRQGNTIYF. In nucleotides, the CDR3 is TGTGCCAGCAGCCCTAGACAGGGAAACACCATATATTTT.

This clone was seen a single time. J is TRBJ1-4 and V is TRBV9, with D perhaps matching TRBD1 (6 bases). Germline CDR1 is SGDLS and CDR2 is YYNGEE. The V gene lost 3 bases and the J gene lost 4 bases, with 13 bases spanning the gap. This CDR3 has 15 residues. In DNA form, the CDR3 reads TGTGCCAGCAGCGCCTCAGACAGGAATAATGAAAAACTGTTTTTT. As protein: CASSASDRNNEKLFF.

The rearrangement links TRBV9 to TRBJ2-1, with D possibly being TRBD2 (5 bases). CDR1 and CDR2 (germline): SGDLS, YYNGEE. The V and J ends lost 5 bases and 7 bases respectively, with 10 bases between them. The CDR3 is made up of 12 amino acids. The CDR3 protein is CASRGPGNEQFF. DNA of the CDR3: TGTGCCAGCAGAGGACCGGGGAATGAGCAGTTCTTC.

This clone was counted once. This chain uses TRBV4-1 with TRBJ1-2, with 12 bases aligning to TRBD1. The CDR3 is 16 amino acids. Germline V lookup: CDR1 MGHRA, CDR2 YSYEKL. J lost 6 bases, V lost 4 bases, and 9 bases had no gene match. CDR3 residues: CASSPYSGTGGDGYTF. CDR3 nucleotide sequence: TGCGCCAGCAGCCCCTACAGCGGGACAGGGGGCGATGGCTACACCTTC.

CDR3 DNA sequence: TGTGCCAGCTCACAAGACACCGTAGAGGGCTACACCTTC. Encoded protein: CASSQDTVEGYTF. The chain links TRBV18 to TRBJ1-2; D gene unclear. CDR1 is KGHSH and CDR2 is LQKENI in the germline V gene. The CDR3 spans 13 residues. V was clipped by 4 bases and J by 8 bases, with 14 bases between them.

Written as DNA, the CDR3 is TGTGCCAGCAGCCCCACGACAGCGCAAGAGACCCAGTACTTC. Translating gives CASSPTTAQETQYF. This chain links TRBV11-2 with TRBJ2-5; tentative D call: TRBD1 (5 bases). CDR3 size: 14 residues. The V and J ends lost 5 bases and 2 bases respectively, with 12 bases between them. CDR1 is SGHAT and CDR2 is FQNNGV in the germline V gene.

The rearrangement joins TRBV21-1 to TRBJ2-7; the table's D call, TRBD1, was not checked against the DNA. TRBV21-1 is described as a pseudogene. CDR3 size: 16 residues. The chain's CDR3 is CASRAPERTGVYEQYF. DNA of the CDR3: TGTGCCAGCAGAGCACCAGAAAGGACAGGGGTATACGAGCAGTACTTC.

This rearrangement joins TRBV27 to TRBJ1-5; TRBD1 aligns across 10 bases. V shed 5 bases, J shed 9 bases, and the junction held 10 bases outside the gene matches. CDR1 and CDR2 from the germline V gene are MNHEY and SMNVEV (reference sequence). This CDR3 contains 15 residues. The DNA for the CDR3 is TGTGCCAGCAGTCCGACAGGGGGCGGACTAGGGCCCCAGCATTTT. Its translation: CASSPTGGGLGPQHF.

This CDR3 reads CASSPGTGNTGELFF. The CDR3 DNA follows: TGTGCCAGCAGTCCTGGGACAGGGAACACCGGGGAGCTGTTTTTT. The chain recombines TRBV7-9 with TRBJ2-2, with 8 bases that match TRBD1. After removal of 6 bases from V and 1 base from J, the junction contained 4 bases not matched to a gene. Germline V gene sequence: CDR1 SEHNR, CDR2 FQNEAQ (reference sequence). The CDR3 extends over 15 amino acids.

This clone was seen a single time. The V and J genes are TRBV6-5 and TRBJ1-6; possibly TRBD1 for D (6 bases). V shed 6 bases and J shed 11 bases, with 14 bases lying between them. Germline values: CDR1 MNHEY, CDR2 SVGAGI. This CDR3 spans 13 amino acids. CDR3 sequence: CASRPTGFPPLHF. The CDR3 nucleotides read TGTGCCAGCAGGCCAACAGGGTTTCCACCCCTCCACTTT.

This chain links TRBV7-8 with TRBJ1-2; no firm D call. The ends were cut back, 1 base at V and 1 base at J, with 10 bases in the middle. Germline CDR1 is SGHVS and CDR2 is FQNEAQ. This CDR3 has 15 amino acids. This CDR3 reads CASSLGGWSNYGYTF. The CDR3 DNA sequence: TGTGCCAGCAGCTTAGGAGGGTGGAGTAACTATGGCTACACCTTC.

This chain links TRBV7-9 with TRBJ1-4; D perhaps matches TRBD1 (5 bases). Trimming pared 0 bases from V and 8 bases from J, leaving 19 bases between. The germline CDR1 and CDR2 sequences are SEHNR and FQNEAQ (reference sequence). This CDR3 comprises 17 residues. The CDR3 DNA reads as TGTGCCAGCAGCTTAGCTACCCCCGGGACTGTGGGCGAAAAACTGTTTTTT. Its protein product is CASSLATPGTVGEKLFF. The full variable domain, its missing parts supplied by reference TRBV7-9 and TRBJ1-4, is DTGVSQNPRHKITKRGQNVTFRCDPISEHNRLYWYRQTLGQGPEFLTYFQNEAQLEKSRLLSDRFSAERPKGSFSTLEIQRTEQGDSAMYLCASSLATPGTVGEKLFFGSGTQLSVL.